These 28 T cell receptor beta chains share one sample of origin, sequenced in a study of T-cell reconstitution after alpha-beta-depleted transplantation in children. It was with unique molecular identifiers that the TCRbeta library was prepared. TCRdb processed the PCR reads anew with MiXCR; each CDR3 protein has one entry. This repertoire shows over 550,000 distinct CDR3 sequences, about 10% found once; its top ten account for 4% to 5%. The material sequenced was PBMCs from the stem cell graft donor, taken from the stem cell graft. All receptors derive from a human donor who donated a stem cell graft to a child with acute myeloid leukemia.

This clonotype turned up a few times. V usage is TRBV12-5 and J usage is TRBJ1-2, with 12 nucleotides matching TRBD1. V was clipped by 0 bases and J by 7 bases; unmatched bases: 12. Germline V gene data show CDR1 as LGHNT and CDR2 as FRNRAP. The CDR3 has 18 amino acids. The CDR3 here is CASGLVTGPGQGASGYTF. The DNA for the CDR3 is TGTGCTAGTGGTTTGGTTACTGGCCCGGGACAGGGGGCGAGTGGCTACACCTTC.

This clonotype occurred many times. This sequence joins TRBV20-1 and TRBJ1-1; D is uncertain. CDR1 and CDR2 from the germline V gene are DFQATT and SNEGSKA (reference sequence). The CDR3 runs to 12 residues. The V gene lost 8 bases and the J gene lost 0 bases, with 10 bases spanning the gap. As DNA, the CDR3 is TGCAGTCCCCTTCTAATGAACACTGAAGCTTTCTTT. This sequence encodes CSPLLMNTEAFF.

V gene TRBV18 combines with J gene TRBJ2-7; the D gene is possibly TRBD1 (5 bases). V gave up 2 bases and J gave up 6 bases, with 11 bases separating them. The CDR3 runs to 13 residues. Germline V gene sequence: CDR1 KGHSH, CDR2 LQKENI. For the CDR3, the DNA is TGTGCCAGCTCACCAGACAGACAATCCGAGCAGTACTTC. Translation gives CASSPDRQSEQYF.

The chain combines TRBV28 with TRBJ2-7; D is undetermined. Germline V gives CDR1 MDHEN, CDR2 SYDVKM. The CDR3 length is 13 residues. The V end lost 7 bases, the J end lost 2 bases, and 12 bases lay between the germline ends. The CDR3 here is CASIARTAYEQYF. The DNA for the CDR3 is TGTGCCAGCATTGCGAGGACCGCCTACGAGCAGTACTTC.

The chain couples TRBV9 to TRBJ2-1; 9 bases agree with TRBD2. Germline assignment: CDR1 SGDLS and CDR2 YYNGEE. The trim removed 1 base at V and 3 bases at J, leaving 5 bases unmatched. The CDR3 runs 16 residues. The CDR3 region is CASSVSGGRGYNEQFF. In DNA form, the CDR3 reads TGTGCCAGCAGCGTAAGCGGCGGGAGGGGCTACAATGAGCAGTTCTTC.

This clonotype showed up just a few times. The gene calls are TRBV25-1 and TRBJ1-2; a possible D gene is TRBD1 (5 bases). This CDR3 is 16 amino acids long. V was trimmed by 5 bases and J by 4 bases, leaving 20 bases between them. CDR1 and CDR2 (germline): MGHDK, SYGVNS. CDR3 protein: CASSPPGGVLGYGYTF. The CDR3 nucleotides are TGTGCCAGCAGTCCCCCCGGAGGGGTTCTTGGCTATGGCTACACCTTC.

DNA for the CDR3: TGTGCCAGCAGCCTTCTAGCGGGAGGTCCAATTGAGCAGTTCTTC. It encodes CASSLLAGGPIEQFF. V is TRBV4-2 and J is TRBJ2-1; 11 positions match TRBD2. Germline values: CDR1 LGHNA, CDR2 YNFKEQ. Trimming removed 4 bases from V and 9 bases from J; junction bases left unmatched: 8. The CDR3 covers 15 residues.

This clonotype was counted between two and nine times. The chain recombines TRBV5-6 with TRBJ2-1; 7 nucleotides align to TRBD2. Losses at the gene ends were 0 bases for V and 0 bases for J; bases not matched to a gene: 6. Per the germline V gene, CDR1 is SGHDT and CDR2 is YYEEEE. There are 17 residues in the CDR3. The CDR3 region is CASSLAPAGYSYNEQFF. In DNA form, the CDR3 reads TGTGCCAGCAGCTTGGCCCCAGCGGGGTACTCCTACAATGAGCAGTTCTTC.

This sequence joins TRBV5-6 and TRBJ2-7; the D call may be TRBD1 or TRBD2 (5 bases each). The CDR3 totals 14 residues. Trimming removed 4 bases from V and 0 bases from J, with 11 bases in between. The V gene's germline CDR1 is SGHDT and CDR2 YYEEEE. For the CDR3, the DNA is TGTGCCAGCAGCCGGGACGGCCGCTCCTACGAGCAGTACTTC. Encoded protein: CASSRDGRSYEQYF.

This chain links TRBV20-1 with TRBJ2-2; 7 nucleotides agree with TRBD1. Germline trimming cut 0 bases from V and 4 bases from J; bases unmatched to any gene: 11. This CDR3 contains 17 residues. CDR1 is DFQATT, CDR2 SNEGSKA, per germline (reference sequence). The CDR3 sequence is CSARDWGTALATGELFF. In nucleotides, the CDR3 is TGCAGTGCTAGAGATTGGGGGACAGCCCTTGCCACCGGGGAGCTGTTTTTT.

Ten or more counts support this clonotype. The gene calls are TRBV15 and TRBJ2-6; D perhaps matches TRBD2 (6 bases). This CDR3 contains 16 residues. The V end lost 4 bases, the J end lost 0 bases, and 10 bases lay between the germline ends. Germline V CDR1 and CDR2: LNHNV, YYDKDF (reference sequence). The CDR3 coding sequence is TGTGCCACCAGCACCCGGGGGAACTCTGGGGCCAACGTCCTGACTTTC. Amino acid sequence: CATSTRGNSGANVLTF.

The chain joins TRBV6-6 to TRBJ2-7, with 8 bases identical to TRBD1. The V gene end was trimmed by 10 bases and the J gene end by 5 bases; junction bases not matched to a gene: 10. CDR1 MNHNY and CDR2 SVGAGI come from the germline V gene (reference sequence). CDR3 length: 13 amino acids. This CDR3 reads CATSMAGGNEQYF. The DNA of the CDR3 is TGTGCCACTAGCATGGCAGGGGGCAACGAGCAGTACTTC.

This clonotype was seen a few times. The chain couples TRBV3-1 to TRBJ2-1, with TRBD2 identical over 12 bases. The CDR3 sequence is 15 residues long. Per germline, CDR1 LGHDT and CDR2 YNNKEL (reference sequence). The V segment lost 4 bases and the J segment 7 bases; nucleotides outside the gene matches: 5. The CDR3 sequence is CASSRTSGMRNEQFF. The CDR3 nucleotides are TGTGCCAGCAGCCGGACTAGCGGGATGAGGAATGAGCAGTTCTTC.

The chain has TRBV29-1 and TRBJ1-1; D is possibly TRBD1 (6 bases). The CDR3 is made up of 12 amino acids. Germline CDR1 is SQVTM and CDR2 is ANQGSEA. Trimming took 6 bases from V and 4 from J, leaving 12 bases between them. CDR3 sequence (DNA): TGCAGCGTAACACAGGGCGGCACTGAAGCTTTCTTT. Protein sequence: CSVTQGGTEAFF.

This clonotype was counted ten times or more. The CDR3 DNA follows: TGTGCCAGCAGCCGACAGGGGGCCAACGAGCAGTACTTC. Protein: CASSRQGANEQYF. The chain carries TRBV7-9 and TRBJ2-7, with 10 positions matching TRBD1. The CDR3 is made up of 13 amino acids. Per germline, CDR1 SEHNR and CDR2 FQNEAQ (reference sequence). V lost 5 bases to trimming and J lost 5 bases; unmatched junction nucleotides: 3.

V is TRBV6-5 and J is TRBJ2-7; perhaps TRBD1 as D (6 bases). The V end lost 0 bases, the J end lost 6 bases, and 15 bases lay between the germline ends. The CDR3 totals 15 residues. CDR1 and CDR2 (germline): MNHEY, SVGAGI. The CDR3 DNA sequence: TGTGCCAGCAGTTACTCGATTGGTGGGGGCGTCGAGCAGTACTTC. Encoded protein: CASSYSIGGGVEQYF.

In this sample, this clonotype turned up a few times. The chain uses TRBV15 and TRBJ1-4, with D unresolved. V was clipped by 0 bases and J by 6 bases, with 14 bases between them. The CDR3 spans 16 residues. The germline V gene encodes CDR1 LNHNV and CDR2 YYDKDF (reference sequence). For the CDR3, the DNA is TGTGCCACCAGCAGAGATCGGGGAGGGATAGATGAAAAACTGTTTTTT. Translated: CATSRDRGGIDEKLFF.

This clonotype turned up a few times. The V call is TRBV5-1, the J call TRBJ2-2; 9 bases match TRBD1. The CDR3 contains 17 residues. Trimming took 0 bases from V and 5 from J; bases not matched to a gene: 8. Germline CDR1 SGHRS, CDR2 YFSETQ. CDR3 region: CASSLAHRGQGTGELFF. The CDR3 DNA reads as TGCGCCAGCAGCTTGGCCCATCGGGGACAGGGTACCGGGGAGCTGTTTTTT.

This clonotype was found a few times. The chain carries TRBV20-1 and TRBJ2-1, with TRBD1 matching 8 bases. The CDR3 covers 15 residues. CDR1 is DFQATT and CDR2 is SNEGSKA in the germline V gene (reference sequence). V was clipped by 3 bases and J by 3 bases; unmatched bases: 7. This chain's CDR3 is CSARSQQGDYNEQFF. The DNA for the CDR3 is TGCAGTGCTAGGTCCCAACAGGGGGACTACAATGAGCAGTTCTTC.

CDR3 sequence reads: CSVENQGNEQYF. The CDR3 DNA reads as TGCAGCGTTGAGAACCAGGGCAACGAGCAGTACTTC. The chain employs TRBV29-1 and TRBJ2-7, with D perhaps TRBD1 (5 bases). The CDR3 is 12 residues long. V shed 3 bases and J shed 5 bases, with 11 bases lying between them. The germline V gene has CDR1 SQVTM and CDR2 ANQGSEA.

There are many counts of this clonotype. The chain recombines TRBV6-5 with TRBJ2-3, with D uncertain. Looked up from germline, CDR1 is MNHEY and CDR2 is SVGAGI. The V and J ends lost 6 bases and 5 bases respectively, with 9 bases between them. The CDR3 has 12 residues. CDR3 loop: CASSSRGDTQYF. CDR3 bases: TGTGCCAGCAGCTCCCGTGGAGATACGCAGTATTTT.

This clonotype was counted between two and nine times. V is TRBV7-9 and J is TRBJ2-2; perhaps TRBD1 as D (6 bases). This CDR3 has 15 amino acids. Germline CDR1 reads SEHNR; CDR2 reads FQNEAQ (reference sequence). The V end was cut by 5 bases, the J end by 1 base, with 11 bases between. The CDR3 here is CASSPGVLNTGELFF. CDR3 bases: TGTGCCAGCAGCCCAGGGGTGCTGAACACCGGGGAGCTGTTTTTT.

Only a few counts were recorded for this clonotype. This chain uses TRBV20-1 with TRBJ2-7; 12 bases align to TRBD2. The CDR3 sequence is 15 residues long. Germline CDR1 DFQATT, CDR2 SNEGSKA (reference sequence). V shed 8 bases, J shed 4 bases, and the junction held 12 bases outside the gene matches. The CDR3 DNA follows: TGCAGTTCTAACCTTCCGACTAGCGGGAGATACGAGCAGTACTTC. It encodes CSSNLPTSGRYEQYF.

The V and J genes are TRBV14 and TRBJ2-3; 10 nucleotides align to TRBD2. The junction had 3 bases not matched to a gene; V was cut back by 3 bases and J by 3 bases. This CDR3 region has 15 residues. Germline V gives CDR1 SGHDN, CDR2 FVKESK. CDR3 loop: CASSHSGRKTDTQYF. The CDR3 nucleotides read TGTGCCAGCAGCCATAGCGGGAGGAAGACAGATACGCAGTATTTT.

The chain has TRBV20-1 and TRBJ2-7; D might be TRBD1 (6 bases). The CDR3 has 13 amino acids. The germline gives CDR1 DFQATT, CDR2 SNEGSKA (reference sequence). V was cut by 4 bases and J by 1 base, with 11 bases left in between. CDR3 residues: CSATQGHSYEQYF. CDR3 nucleotides: TGCAGTGCTACCCAGGGGCATTCCTACGAGCAGTACTTC.

This clonotype has only a few counts. A read error may account for a junction end that differs from germline. The chain couples TRBV7-7 to TRBJ2-5; TRBD2 agrees at 8 bases. Per the germline V gene, CDR1 is SSHAT and CDR2 is FNYEAQ (reference sequence). CDR3 length: 14 residues. In DNA, the CDR3 is TGTGCTAGCAGCCCGGGACTAGTCAAGGGGACCCAGTACTTC. It specifies CASSPGLVKGTQYF.

CDR3: CASTLAGPQETQYF. The CDR3 DNA reads TGTGCCAGCACTCTAGCGGGGCCCCAAGAGACCCAGTACTTC. The chain combines TRBV27 with TRBJ2-5, with TRBD2 identical over 9 bases. Germline V gene sequence: CDR1 MNHEY, CDR2 SMNVEV (reference sequence). Trimming cost V 7 bases and J 1 base; bases outside gene matches: 4. The length of the CDR3 is 14 residues.

The chain joins TRBV29-1 to TRBJ2-7, with D possibly called TRBD1 or TRBD2 (5 bases each). CDR3 length: 14 residues. Germline values: CDR1 SQVTM, CDR2 ANQGSEA. Trimming shortened V by 2 bases and J by 7 bases, and 18 bases separated the two germline ends. The CDR3 DNA is TGCAGCGTTGAACGGGGCAGGGTCCCTCCGGAGCAGTACTTC. Encoded protein: CSVERGRVPPEQYF.